This TCR beta chain stems from a study of T-cell reconstitution after alpha-beta-depleted transplantation in children. It was with unique molecular identifiers that the TCRbeta library was prepared. One entry per CDR3 protein results from TCRdb running MiXCR on the PCR reads. The sample consists of 450,000 to 550,000 distinct CDR3 sequences, approximately 10% of them appearing once. The CDR3 contains 14 residues. Per the germline V gene, CDR1 is DFQATT and CDR2 is SNEGSKA (reference sequence). V trimming: 6 bases; J trimming: 3 bases; junction bases outside the gene matches: 4. This clonotype has just a few counts.

This specimen consisted of PBMCs, mostly from graft donor cells, obtained 180 days after TCRalphabeta/CD19-depleted stem cell transplant. This TCR was recovered from a female patient between 2 and 15 years old who had a stem cell transplant for aplastic anemia, so the T cells may come from the graft donor. The chain combines TRBV20-1 with TRBJ2-1, with 11 bases lining up with TRBD2. As DNA, the CDR3 is TGCAGTGCGACGGGACTAGCGGACTACAATGAGCAGTTCTTC. Translation: CSATGLADYNEQFF.